This entry lists 16 T cell receptor beta chains sequenced from one sample in a study of blood T cell repertoires in COVID-19. The assay was immunoSEQ multiplex PCR, and TCRdb's table has in-frame clones only and misses some. This table has some 150,000 clones, more than 70% appearing once. What was sequenced was peripheral blood. Receptors originate from a human donor in a cohort sampled during active COVID-19.

The chain uses TRBV5-1 and TRBJ2-3; 13 positions agree with TRBD2. Per the germline V gene, CDR1 is SGHRS and CDR2 is YFSETQ. The CDR3 length is 18 residues. J gave up 0 bases and V 4 bases, and 8 bases lay outside the gene matches. The CDR3 protein is CASSAGLAGDSSTDTQYF. CDR3 DNA sequence: TGCGCCAGCAGCGCCGGACTAGCGGGGGATTCTAGCACAGATACGCAGTATTTT.

The rearrangement uses TRBV6-2 or TRBV6-3 and TRBJ2-7, with TRBD1 identical over 9 bases. Germline V gene lookup returns CDR1 MNHEY and CDR2 SVGEGT. The ends lost 2 bases at V and 3 bases at J; junction bases unmatched: 5. CDR3 length equals 15 residues. The CDR3 DNA reads as TGTGCCAGCAGTTACCCGGGACAGGGCGACTACGAGCAGTACTTC. Translated, it gives CASSYPGQGDYEQYF.

The chain is built from TRBV11-2 and TRBJ1-2, with 8 positions matching TRBD1. The V segment lost 4 bases and the J segment 7 bases; nucleotides outside the gene matches: 5. Germline V gene data show CDR1 as SGHAT and CDR2 as FQNNGV. There are 13 residues in the CDR3. As DNA, the CDR3 is TGTGCCAGCAGCTACAGGGGGTTGGGTGGCTACACCTTC. Translation: CASSYRGLGGYTF.

The genes are TRBV5-1 and TRBJ2-7, with 9 bases matching TRBD2. The length of the CDR3 is 15 residues. V gave up 4 bases and J gave up 0 bases; unmatched junction bases: 5. Per germline, CDR1 SGHRS and CDR2 YFSETQ. The CDR3, as DNA: TGCGCCAGCAGCCAAAGCGGGGGGTACTCCTACGAGCAGTACTTC. Amino acid sequence: CASSQSGGYSYEQYF.

The rearrangement joins TRBV4-1 to TRBJ1-5; the match to TRBD1 covers 8 bases. The J segment lost 6 bases and the V segment lost 4 bases, leaving 2 bases of the junction unmatched. This CDR3 region has 13 residues. Germline loops: CDR1 MGHRA, CDR2 YSYEKL. The CDR3 region is CASSPDRGQPQHF. CDR3 in DNA: TGCGCCAGCAGCCCAGACAGGGGTCAGCCCCAGCATTTT.

The table lists this clone with a few counts. This chain connects TRBV29-1 to TRBJ1-6; a possible D gene is TRBD1 (6 bases). V lost 6 bases and J 7 bases, leaving 13 bases between the germline ends. This CDR3 has 13 amino acids. The V gene's germline CDR1 is SQVTM and CDR2 ANQGSEA. The CDR3 nucleotides read TGCAGCGTGAGGGGGGGATTGAATTCACCCCTCCACTTT. Residues: CSVRGGLNSPLHF.

V is TRBV7-9 and J is TRBJ2-7; the match to TRBD1 covers 10 bases. This CDR3 is built from 15 residues. Germline V gives CDR1 SEHNR, CDR2 FQNEAQ (reference sequence). The V and J ends lost 5 bases and 0 bases, in that order; junction bases with no gene match: 4. CDR3 sequence (DNA): TGTGCCAGCAGCCGCCGGGACAGGGGCTCCTACGAGCAGTACTTC. It codes for CASSRRDRGSYEQYF. Full variable domain (remainder filled in from reference TRBV7-9 and TRBJ2-7): DTGVSQNPRHKITKRGQNVTFRCDPISEHNRLYWYRQTLGQGPEFLTYFQNEAQLEKSRLLSDRFSAERPKGSFSTLEIQRTEQGDSAMYLCASSRRDRGSYEQYFGPGTRLTVT.

The chain employs TRBV5-1 and TRBJ2-5; 9 bases fit TRBD1. CDR1 and CDR2 (germline): SGHRS, YFSETQ. Unmatched junction bases numbered 4, after V lost 2 bases and J lost 5 bases. The CDR3 runs 14 residues. CDR3 residues: CASSFGQGSETQYF. CDR3 coding DNA: TGCGCCAGCAGCTTCGGACAGGGGTCGGAGACCCAGTACTTC. Complete variable domain (other parts from reference TRBV5-1 and TRBJ2-5): KAGVTQTPRYLIKTRGQQVTLSCSPISGHRSVSWYQQTPGQGLQFLFEYFSETQRNKGNFPGRFSGRQFSNSRSEMNVSTLELGDSALYLCASSFGQGSETQYFGPGTRLLVL.

The V and J genes are TRBV5-1 and TRBJ1-5; maybe TRBD1 (5 bases). This CDR3 spans 13 amino acids. The V gene lost 0 bases and the J gene lost 4 bases, with 5 bases spanning the gap. Germline CDR1 reads SGHRS; CDR2 reads YFSETQ. The CDR3, as DNA: TGCGCCAGCAGCTTGGGACAGAATCAGCCCCAGCATTTT. Protein sequence: CASSLGQNQPQHF.

V gene TRBV10-3 combines with J gene TRBJ2-1; tentatively, D is TRBD1 (6 bases). Trimming left V 10 bases short and J 8 bases short, with 12 bases between. This CDR3 is built from 11 residues. Germline assignment: CDR1 ENHRY and CDR2 SYGVKD. Written as DNA, the CDR3 is TGTGCCACCAATACAGGGCATGAGCAGTTCTTC. Translation: CATNTGHEQFF.

V and J are TRBV5-4 and TRBJ1-6, with 9 positions matching TRBD1. CDR1 is SGHNT, CDR2 YYREEE, per germline (reference sequence). Germline trimming cut 3 bases from V and 5 bases from J; bases unmatched to any gene: 6. The CDR3 length is 16 residues. CDR3 bases: TGTGCCAGCAGCTGGGCCCGACAGGGGGATAATTCACCCCTCCACTTT. Translated, it gives CASSWARQGDNSPLHF.

V gene TRBV19 combines with J gene TRBJ1-1; 8 positions agree with TRBD1. Losses at the gene ends were 6 bases for V and 4 bases for J; bases not matched to a gene: 7. The CDR3 contains 14 residues. Germline assignment: CDR1 LNHDA and CDR2 SQIVND (reference sequence). CDR3 residues: CASRVQGAGTEAFF. The CDR3 bases are TGTGCCAGTAGGGTCCAGGGGGCCGGCACTGAAGCTTTCTTT.

The gene calls are TRBV3-1 (or the pseudogene TRBV3-2) and TRBJ2-5, with TRBD2 identical over 9 bases. Germline CDR1 and CDR2: LGHDT and YNNKEL (reference sequence). After removal of 3 bases from V and 5 bases from J, the junction contained 4 bases not matched to a gene. The CDR3 loop spans 14 amino acids. The CDR3 sequence is CASSQRGGRETQYF. CDR3 nucleotide sequence: TGTGCCAGCAGCCAGCGGGGGGGCCGGGAGACCCAGTACTTC.

The chain joins TRBV3-1 (or the pseudogene TRBV3-2) to TRBJ2-7; D is perhaps TRBD2 (5 bases). Looked up from germline, CDR1 is LGHDT and CDR2 is YNNKEL (reference sequence). The length of the CDR3 is 14 residues. Trimming stripped 0 bases from V and 4 bases from J, with 10 bases between. The DNA of the CDR3 is TGTGCCAGCAGCCAAGAGTGGACTGGTTACGAGCAGTACTTC. This encodes CASSQEWTGYEQYF.

This chain connects TRBV9 to TRBJ2-3; no firm D call. CDR1 and CDR2 from the germline V gene are SGDLS and YYNGEE. This CDR3 region has 12 residues. The ends were cut back, 4 bases at V and 6 bases at J, with 9 bases in the middle. For the CDR3, the DNA is TGTGCCAGCAGCACCCATGCGGATACGCAGTATTTT. Translation gives CASSTHADTQYF.

The chain recombines TRBV30 with TRBJ1-1; tentatively, D is TRBD1 (6 bases). The CDR3 runs to 14 residues. In germline, CDR1 is GTSNPN, CDR2 SVGIG (reference sequence). Trimming removed 5 bases from V and 5 bases from J, with 18 bases in between. CDR3 nucleotide sequence: TGTGCCTGGGCCCACAACAGGGAAAGGACTGAAGCTTTCTTT. As protein: CAWAHNRERTEAFF.